A single sample gave rise to the 15 T cell receptor beta chains below, sequenced in a study of graft-versus-host responses after intestinal transplantation. Sequencing was performed with immunoSEQ multiplex PCR; in TCRdb, only in-frame clones are kept and a portion is missing. The profile shows 80,000 to 100,000 clones, around 92% of them singletons. No antigen is known for these receptors. This specimen was unstimulated CD4+ T cells sorted from spleen or lymph node cells, taken before transplant. The receptors derive from a human donor who was the organ donor for an intestinal transplant.

V gene TRBV2 combines with J gene TRBJ2-5; 10 nucleotides match TRBD1. The CDR3 length is 15 residues. V shed 3 bases, J shed 7 bases, and the junction held 8 bases outside the gene matches. Germline V gene sequence: CDR1 SNHLY, CDR2 FYNNEI. CDR3 in DNA: TGTGCCAGCAGTGAGACAGGGGGCACGGTAGGGACCCAGTACTTC. It encodes CASSETGGTVGTQYF.

The J gene is TRBJ2-5, the V gene TRBV4-2, with 11 positions matching TRBD2. CDR1 and CDR2 (germline): LGHNA, YNFKEQ. This CDR3 has 15 amino acids. Trimming at V came to 4 bases and at J to 5 bases, leaving 6 bases not matched to a gene. In nucleotides, the CDR3 is TGTGCCAGCAGCCCTACTAGCGGGGGCGGGGAGACCCAGTACTTC. Amino acids: CASSPTSGGGETQYF.

CDR3 nucleotides: TGTGCCAGCAGGACAGGGGCGCGGATGAACACTGAAGCTTTCTTT. Protein product: CASRTGARMNTEAFF. The rearrangement links TRBV27 to TRBJ1-1, with 8 positions matching TRBD1. CDR3 size: 15 residues. From germline, CDR1 is MNHEY and CDR2 SMNVEV (reference sequence). V gave up 6 bases and J gave up 0 bases; unmatched junction bases: 6.

The V and J genes are TRBV21-1 and TRBJ2-7; TRBD1, the D gene given by the table, was not confirmed from the DNA. TRBV21-1 is tagged as a pseudogene. The CDR3 length is 13 residues. The CDR3 here is CASRGHPSYEQYF. The CDR3 DNA reads as TGTGCCAGCAGGGGACATCCCTCCTACGAGCAGTACTTC.

V and J are TRBV7-9 and TRBJ2-7, with D uncertain. V was shortened by 5 bases and J by 4 bases, with 6 bases between the two germline ends. CDR3 length: 11 amino acids. From germline, CDR1 is SEHNR and CDR2 FQNEAQ (reference sequence). The CDR3 region is CASSELYEQYF. The CDR3 DNA follows: TGTGCCAGCAGCGAGTTGTACGAGCAGTACTTC.

In this sample, this clone turned up once. This chain joins TRBV6-1 and TRBJ1-1, with D possibly TRBD1 on 6 matching bases. The CDR3 has 13 amino acids. Germline V gives CDR1 MNHNS, CDR2 SASEGT. V was pared by 4 bases and J by 4 bases, with 10 bases between. CDR3 nucleotides: TGTGCCAGCAGTGTCAGGGGTCCCACTGAAGCTTTCTTT. Translated: CASSVRGPTEAFF.

The J gene is TRBJ2-5, the V gene TRBV6-6; D is undetermined. With 0 bases removed from V and 1 base from J, the gap between germline ends came to 6 bases. Germline lookup yields CDR1 MNHNY and CDR2 SVGAGI (reference sequence). The CDR3 is 14 residues long. The CDR3 sequence: CASSYSKLQETQYF. DNA of the CDR3: TGTGCCAGCAGTTACTCGAAACTCCAAGAGACCCAGTACTTC.

The gene calls are TRBV27 and TRBJ2-4; D is unresolved. CDR1 and CDR2 (germline): MNHEY, SMNVEV (reference sequence). The CDR3 totals 13 residues. The V end lost 4 bases, the J end lost 8 bases, and 12 bases lay between the germline ends. Here the CDR3 reads CASSSPRVDIQYF. In DNA form, the CDR3 reads TGTGCCAGCAGTTCCCCCCGGGTGGACATTCAGTACTTC.

V gene TRBV4-1 combines with J gene TRBJ2-2; 9 bases match TRBD1. The trim removed 1 base at V and 5 bases at J, leaving 8 bases unmatched. The CDR3 totals 17 residues. Germline V gives CDR1 MGHRA, CDR2 YSYEKL. CDR3: CASSQGGTGYSTGELFF. CDR3 nucleotides: TGCGCCAGCAGCCAAGGTGGGACAGGGTATTCAACCGGGGAGCTGTTTTTT.

The table lists this clone with a count of one. The V gene is TRBV30, the J gene TRBJ2-6, with no clear D. The V gene's germline CDR1 is GTSNPN and CDR2 SVGIG (reference sequence). The CDR3 length is 12 residues. Trimming removed 5 bases at V and 1 base at J, with 3 bases between. CDR3 DNA sequence: TGTGCCTGGCGTTCTGGGGCCAACGTCCTGACTTTC. As protein: CAWRSGANVLTF.

The genes are TRBV4-2 and TRBJ1-5; 9 bases are shared with TRBD1. CDR1 and CDR2 (germline): LGHNA, YNFKEQ. Trimming at V came to 3 bases and at J to 5 bases, leaving 8 bases not matched to a gene. The CDR3 spans 16 residues. The CDR3 sequence is CASSQVTGGGDQPQHF. CDR3 nucleotide sequence: TGTGCCAGCAGCCAGGTTACAGGGGGCGGGGATCAGCCCCAGCATTTT.

The gene calls are TRBV4-1 and TRBJ2-2; D is perhaps TRBD1 (6 bases). This CDR3 region has 14 residues. The V end was cut by 5 bases, the J end by 4 bases, with 11 bases between. The germline CDR1 and CDR2 sequences are MGHRA and YSYEKL. The CDR3 here is CASSSRGITGELFF. In DNA form, the CDR3 reads TGCGCCAGCAGCTCCAGGGGAATCACCGGGGAGCTGTTTTTT.

V gene TRBV9 combines with J gene TRBJ2-3, with D perhaps TRBD2 (5 bases). V dropped 2 bases and J dropped 0 bases, with 7 bases sitting between them. The CDR3 covers 14 residues. Germline CDR1 and CDR2: SGDLS and YYNGEE. The CDR3 DNA reads TGTGCCAGCAGCGTCGGACTGAGCACAGATACGCAGTATTTT. Its translation: CASSVGLSTDTQYF. Full variable domain (rest looked up from reference TRBV9 and TRBJ2-3): DSGVTQTPKHLITATGQRVTLRCSPRSGDLSVYWYQQSLDQGLQFLIQYYNGEERAKGNILERFSAQQFPDLHSELNLSSLELGDSALYFCASSVGLSTDTQYFGPGTRLTVL.

The chain couples TRBV2 to TRBJ1-5; D not resolved. The CDR3 totals 14 residues. Looked up from germline, CDR1 is SNHLY and CDR2 is FYNNEI. Trimming cost V 5 bases and J 2 bases, with 10 bases left between them. CDR3 DNA sequence: TGTGCCAGCAGTAACGGTCGGGGCAATCAGCCCCAGCATTTT. Translation gives CASSNGRGNQPQHF.

The V and J genes are TRBV20-1 and TRBJ1-2; TRBD1 might be the D (6 bases). V lost 5 bases, J lost 8 bases, and 12 bases lay in between. CDR1 is DFQATT and CDR2 is SNEGSKA in the germline V gene (reference sequence). This CDR3 is 11 amino acids long. CDR3 sequence (DNA): TGCAGTGCTGGGAACAGGGAAGGCTACACCTTC. Translating it yields CSAGNREGYTF.